This TCR beta chain was observed in a study of PD-1 blockade in classical Hodgkin lymphoma. Measured with immunoSEQ multiplex PCR; TCRdb has only the in-frame clones, and not every one. The table has 55,000 to 60,000 clones, approximately 90% seen once; the top ten hold over 9.5%. Each of the patients experienced relapse following autologous stem cell transplantation, and their brentuximab vedotin exposure differed. CDR3 size: 16 residues. Trimming removed 1 base at V and 2 bases at J, with 11 bases between. CDR1 KGHSH and CDR2 LQKENI come from the germline V gene. This receptor was identified in a human donor with classical Hodgkin lymphoma. The sample was peripheral blood mononuclear cells (PBMCs), taken before the second cycle of nivolumab. The chain employs TRBV18 and TRBJ1-4, with TRBD1 as a possible D gene (5 bases). CDR3 residues: CASSPLAGSTNEKLFF. The CDR3 nucleotides are TGTGCCAGCTCACCACTTGCAGGGTCTACTAATGAAAAACTGTTTTTT. Based on the CDR3 plus reference TRBV18 and TRBJ1-4, the full variable domain is NAGVMQNPRHLVRRRGQEARLRCSPMKGHSHVYWYRQLPEEGLKFMVYLQKENIIDESGMPKERFSAEFPKEGPSILRIQQVVRGDSAAYFCASSPLAGSTNEKLFFGSGTQLSVL.